The rows below give T cell receptor beta chains drawn from one sample of a study of vaccination effects on CD4 cells after COVID-19. TCRdb's table, derived via immunoSEQ multiplex PCR, lists solely in-frame clones and lacks some. The sample includes approximately 37,000 clones, around 76% of them seen just once. Their recognized antigens are unknown. This specimen consisted of CD4+ T cells from PBMCs cultured without peptide, obtained before COVID-19 vaccination. Receptor source: a human donor who received a COVID-19 vaccine. Both conserved end residues are part of each CDR3. The D gene is left open where the match is weak. The size field is filled for only some rows; it gives once, few, many or a size class.

V: TRBV5-1
D: TRBD2
J: TRBJ2-2
size: NA
CDR3: CASSPGTSNTGELFF
DNA: TGCGCCAGCAGCCCCGGGACTAGCAATACCGGGGAGCTGTTTTTT

V: TRBV3-1/TRBV3-2
D: NA
J: TRBJ2-3
size: NA
CDR3: CASSQVLVGDGTQYF
DNA: TGTGCCAGCAGCCAAGTCCTAGTGGGCGACGGTACGCAGTATTTT

V: TRBV7-9
D: TRBD1
J: TRBJ1-2
size: few
CDR3: CASSLDGTGSEGYTF
DNA: TGTGCCAGCAGCTTGGACGGGACAGGGTCGGAAGGCTACACCTTC

V: TRBV5-1
D: TRBD1
J: TRBJ2-5
size: NA
CDR3: CASSLQGTETQYF
DNA: TGCGCCAGCAGCTTACAGGGGACGGAGACCCAGTACTTC

V: TRBV3-1/TRBV3-2
D: NA
J: TRBJ1-1
size: few
CDR3: CASSLRGEAFF
DNA: TGTGCCAGCAGCCTCAGGGGTGAAGCTTTCTTT

V: TRBV5-1
D: NA
J: TRBJ1-6
size: once
CDR3: CASSSLGGSYNSPLHF
DNA: TGCGCCAGCAGCTCTTTGGGGGGCTCCTATAATTCACCCCTCCACTTT

V: TRBV4-1
D: TRBD1
J: TRBJ2-4
size: NA
CDR3: CASSQDSPGGGSKNIQYF
DNA: TGCGCCAGCAGCCAAGATAGCCCAGGGGGCGGGTCCAAAAACATTCAGTACTTC

V: TRBV10-2
D: TRBD1
J: TRBJ2-5
size: once
CDR3: CASSEQGAGQETQYF
DNA: TGCGCCAGCAGCGAACAGGGGGCTGGACAAGAGACCCAGTACTTC

V: TRBV6-6
D: NA
J: TRBJ1-4
size: NA
CDR3: CASRPGTPNEKLFF
DNA: TGTGCCAGCAGGCCCGGGACACCGAATGAAAAACTGTTTTTT

V: TRBV24-1
D: NA
J: TRBJ1-2
size: few
CDR3: CATSDPGPNYGYTF
DNA: TGTGCCACCAGTGATCCCGGACCTAACTATGGCTACACCTTC

V: TRBV30
D: NA
J: TRBJ2-3
size: NA
CDR3: CAWIPASGTDTQYF
DNA: TGTGCCTGGATCCCGGCGAGTGGGACAGATACGCAGTATTTT

V: TRBV6-1
D: TRBD1
J: TRBJ2-6
size: NA
CDR3: CASSEAHRQGLSGANVLTF
DNA: TGTGCCAGCAGTGAAGCGCACAGACAGGGGCTATCTGGGGCCAACGTCCTGACTTTC

V: TRBV5-1
D: TRBD1
J: TRBJ1-1
size: few
CDR3: CASSRTGVDTEAFF
DNA: TGCGCCAGCAGCAGAACAGGGGTAGATACTGAAGCTTTCTTT

V: TRBV7-8
D: TRBD1
J: TRBJ2-2
size: NA
CDR3: CASSARGQGDTGELFF
DNA: TGTGCCAGCAGCGCCCGGGGACAGGGCGACACCGGGGAGCTGTTTTTT

V: TRBV18
D: NA
J: TRBJ2-5
size: NA
CDR3: CASSLSGTQGETQYF
DNA: TGTGCCAGCTCACTTTCCGGGACCCAGGGGGAGACCCAGTACTTC

V: TRBV7-8
D: NA
J: TRBJ2-5
size: NA
CDR3: CASSFSGPETQYF
DNA: TGTGCCAGCAGCTTTTCGGGACCAGAGACCCAGTACTTC

V: TRBV9
D: TRBD1
J: TRBJ1-6
size: few
CDR3: CASSVDDRGSSPLHF
DNA: TGTGCCAGCAGCGTAGATGACAGGGGGAGTTCACCCCTCCACTTT

V: TRBV5-1
D: NA
J: TRBJ2-5
size: NA
CDR3: CASSLGSLSPETQYF
DNA: TGCGCCAGCAGCTTGGGAAGCCTCTCTCCCGAGACCCAGTACTTC

V: TRBV7-2
D: TRBD1
J: TRBJ2-3
size: NA
CDR3: CASSPRDRRSTRTDTQYF
DNA: TGTGCCAGCAGCCCCCGGGACAGGCGTTCCACAAGGACAGATACGCAGTATTTT

V: TRBV4-3
D: NA
J: TRBJ1-4
size: NA
CDR3: CASSQESGRDEKLFF
DNA: TGCGCCAGCAGCCAAGAGTCAGGTCGGGATGAAAAACTGTTTTTT

V: TRBV6-2/TRBV6-3
D: TRBD1
J: TRBJ1-1
size: few
CDR3: CASSYYAGGTEAFF
DNA: TGTGCCAGCAGTTACTACGCAGGGGGTACTGAAGCTTTCTTT

V: TRBV19
D: NA
J: TRBJ1-6
size: NA
CDR3: CASSLIPSSYNSPLHF
DNA: TGTGCCAGTAGTTTAATCCCGAGCTCCTATAATTCACCCCTCCACTTT

V: TRBV3-1/TRBV3-2
D: NA
J: TRBJ1-2
size: NA
CDR3: CASSQDTTALYGYTF
DNA: TGTGCCAGCAGCCAAGATACGACGGCCCTATATGGCTACACCTTC

V: TRBV3-1/TRBV3-2
D: NA
J: TRBJ2-2
size: NA
CDR3: CASSSSSNTGELFF
DNA: TGTGCCAGCAGTAGCAGCTCCAACACCGGGGAGCTGTTTTTT

V: TRBV6-5
D: TRBD1
J: TRBJ1-1
size: NA
CDR3: CASTLGTGKTEAFF
DNA: TGTGCCAGCACTCTCGGGACAGGGAAGACTGAAGCTTTCTTT

V: TRBV24-1
D: NA
J: TRBJ2-5
size: NA
CDR3: CATKTDQETQYF
DNA: TGTGCCACCAAGACAGACCAAGAGACCCAGTACTTC

V: TRBV5-1
D: NA
J: TRBJ2-6
size: NA
CDR3: CASSSITGAGANVLTF
DNA: TGCGCCAGCAGCAGTATTACCGGGGCTGGGGCCAACGTCCTGACTTTC

V: TRBV5-1
D: NA
J: TRBJ1-4
size: NA
CDR3: CASSFSGLSEKLFF
DNA: TGCGCCAGCAGCTTCTCAGGGTTATCGGAAAAACTGTTTTTT

V: TRBV27
D: TRBD1
J: TRBJ2-3
size: NA
CDR3: CASSPNGQGGDTQYF
DNA: TGTGCCAGCAGTCCAAACGGACAGGGGGGGGATACGCAGTATTTT

V: TRBV29-1
D: NA
J: TRBJ1-3
size: NA
CDR3: CSVQEFSGNTIYF
DNA: TGCAGCGTTCAAGAATTCTCTGGAAACACCATATATTTT

V: TRBV3-1/TRBV3-2
D: NA
J: TRBJ1-2
size: NA
CDR3: CASSPRARATGGYTF
DNA: TGTGCCAGCAGCCCCCGGGCTAGGGCTACCGGTGGCTACACCTTC

V: TRBV2
D: NA
J: TRBJ1-6
size: NA
CDR3: CASRRGSSPLHF
DNA: TGTGCCAGCAGAAGGGGGAGTTCACCCCTCCACTTT

V: TRBV5-5
D: NA
J: TRBJ1-5
size: few
CDR3: CASSLSPQGTQPQHF
DNA: TGTGCCAGCAGCTTGTCCCCACAGGGAACTCAGCCCCAGCATTTT

V: TRBV7-2
D: TRBD1
J: TRBJ2-5
size: NA
CDR3: CASSVNRGQRETQYF
DNA: TGTGCCAGCAGCGTTAACAGGGGGCAGAGGGAGACCCAGTACTTC

V: TRBV14
D: NA
J: TRBJ1-5
size: NA
CDR3: CASSQAGSHQPQHF
DNA: TGTGCCAGCAGCCAAGCAGGGAGCCATCAGCCCCAGCATTTT

V: TRBV4-1
D: NA
J: TRBJ1-3
size: once
CDR3: CASSQDEGPGNTIYF
DNA: TGCGCCAGCAGCCAAGATGAGGGCCCTGGAAACACCATATATTTT

V: TRBV5-1
D: NA
J: TRBJ1-2
size: few
CDR3: CASSPGGRDIYGYTF
DNA: TGCGCCAGCAGCCCTGGAGGCAGAGACATCTATGGCTACACCTTC

V: TRBV2
D: TRBD1
J: TRBJ1-1
size: NA
CDR3: CASRVARDRRPNTEAFF
DNA: TGTGCCAGCAGGGTAGCACGGGACAGGAGACCGAACACTGAAGCTTTCTTT

V: TRBV5-5
D: NA
J: TRBJ1-3
size: NA
CDR3: CASSLGTSSGNTIYF
DNA: TGTGCCAGCAGCTTGGGCACCTCCTCTGGAAACACCATATATTTT

V: TRBV2
D: NA
J: TRBJ1-6
size: NA
CDR3: CASQGDPGDSPLHF
DNA: TGTGCCAGCCAGGGAGACCCCGGGGATTCACCCCTCCACTTT

V: TRBV7-2
D: TRBD1
J: TRBJ1-2
size: NA
CDR3: CASSFRDRPNYGYTF
DNA: TGTGCCAGCAGCTTCCGGGACAGGCCTAACTATGGCTACACCTTC

V: TRBV6-2/TRBV6-3
D: NA
J: TRBJ1-4
size: NA
CDR3: CASSRQGLSGEKLFF
DNA: TGTGCCAGCAGCCGCCAGGGGCTTTCAGGGGAAAAACTGTTTTTT

V: TRBV2
D: TRBD1
J: TRBJ2-5
size: NA
CDR3: CASSENRGFQETQYF
DNA: TGTGCCAGCAGTGAGAACAGGGGATTTCAAGAGACCCAGTACTTC

V: TRBV11-2
D: NA
J: TRBJ2-1
size: NA
CDR3: CASSREWRGTIFYNEQFF
DNA: TGTGCCAGCAGCCGGGAATGGAGGGGAACGATCTTCTACAATGAGCAGTTCTTC

V: TRBV4-3
D: NA
J: TRBJ1-6
size: once
CDR3: CASSQEGGSPLHF
DNA: TGCGCCAGCAGCCAAGAGGGCGGTTCCCCCCTCCACTTT

V: TRBV5-8
D: NA
J: TRBJ1-1
size: NA
CDR3: CASPGGTEAFF
DNA: TGTGCCAGCCCGGGGGGGACTGAAGCTTTCTTT

V: TRBV9
D: NA
J: TRBJ1-4
size: NA
CDR3: CASSRDVNEKLFF
DNA: TGTGCCAGCAGCCGGGACGTTAATGAAAAACTGTTTTTT

V: TRBV28
D: TRBD1
J: TRBJ1-6
size: NA
CDR3: CASSLNRGNSPLHF
DNA: TGTGCCAGCAGTTTAAACAGGGGAAATTCACCCCTCCACTTT

V: TRBV10-2
D: NA
J: TRBJ2-1
size: NA
CDR3: CASSPEYNEQFF
DNA: TGCGCCAGCAGTCCCGAATACAATGAGCAGTTCTTC

V: TRBV5-1
D: NA
J: TRBJ1-1
size: few
CDR3: CASSLAGTTEAFF
DNA: TGCGCCAGCAGCCTGGCCGGGACCACTGAAGCTTTCTTT

V: TRBV27
D: NA
J: TRBJ1-1
size: few
CDR3: CASSLSQGTAFF
DNA: TGTGCCAGCAGTTTATCGCAGGGAACAGCTTTCTTT

V: TRBV19
D: TRBD2
J: TRBJ2-5
size: NA
CDR3: CASSTRGGNQETQYF
DNA: TGTGCCAGTAGTACCCGGGGAGGGAACCAAGAGACCCAGTACTTC

V: TRBV6-5
D: NA
J: TRBJ1-4
size: NA
CDR3: CATKGPSPGEKLFF
DNA: TGTGCCACCAAAGGCCCTTCCCCAGGCGAAAAACTGTTTTTT

V: TRBV20-1
D: NA
J: TRBJ1-2
size: NA
CDR3: CSASDGVGGYTF
DNA: TGCAGTGCTAGTGATGGGGTTGGCGGCTACACCTTC

V: TRBV2
D: TRBD1
J: TRBJ1-6
size: once
CDR3: CASSAIRTGGDSPLHF
DNA: TGTGCCAGCAGTGCAATCCGGACAGGGGGCGATTCACCCCTCCACTTT